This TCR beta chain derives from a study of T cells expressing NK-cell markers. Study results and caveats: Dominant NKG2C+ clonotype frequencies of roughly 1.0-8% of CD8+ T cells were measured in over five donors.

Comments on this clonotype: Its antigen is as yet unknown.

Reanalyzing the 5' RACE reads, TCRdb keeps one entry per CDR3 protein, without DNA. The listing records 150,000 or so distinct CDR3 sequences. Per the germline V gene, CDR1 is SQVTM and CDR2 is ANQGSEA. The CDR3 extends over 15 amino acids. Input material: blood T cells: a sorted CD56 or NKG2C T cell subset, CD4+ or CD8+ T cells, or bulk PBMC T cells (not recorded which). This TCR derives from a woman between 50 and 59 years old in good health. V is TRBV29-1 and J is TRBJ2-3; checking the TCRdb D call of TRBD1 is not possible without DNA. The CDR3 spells CSVDGLGPKTDTQYF.